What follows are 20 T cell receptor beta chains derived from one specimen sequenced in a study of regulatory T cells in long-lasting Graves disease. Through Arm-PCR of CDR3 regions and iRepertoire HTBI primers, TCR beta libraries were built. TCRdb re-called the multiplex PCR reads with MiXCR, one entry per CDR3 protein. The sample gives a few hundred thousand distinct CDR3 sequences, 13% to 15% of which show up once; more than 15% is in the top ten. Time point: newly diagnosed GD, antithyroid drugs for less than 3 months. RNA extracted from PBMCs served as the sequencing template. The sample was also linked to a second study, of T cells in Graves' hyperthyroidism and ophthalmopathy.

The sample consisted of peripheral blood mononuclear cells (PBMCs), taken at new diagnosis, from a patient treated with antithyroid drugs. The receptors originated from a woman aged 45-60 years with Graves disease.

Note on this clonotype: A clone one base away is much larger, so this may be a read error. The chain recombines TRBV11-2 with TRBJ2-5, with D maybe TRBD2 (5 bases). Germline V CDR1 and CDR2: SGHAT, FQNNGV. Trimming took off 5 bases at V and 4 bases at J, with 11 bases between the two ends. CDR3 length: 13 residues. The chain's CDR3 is CASSPIGRETQYF. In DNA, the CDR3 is TGTGCCAGCAGCCCCATTGGGAGAGAGACCCAGTACTTC.

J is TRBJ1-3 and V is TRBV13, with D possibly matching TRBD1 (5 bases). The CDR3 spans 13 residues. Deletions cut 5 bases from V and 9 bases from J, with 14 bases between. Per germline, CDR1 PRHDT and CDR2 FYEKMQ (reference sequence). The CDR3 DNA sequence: TGTGCCAGCAGCCCCGGGACCGCGGGCACCATATATTTT. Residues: CASSPGTAGTIYF.

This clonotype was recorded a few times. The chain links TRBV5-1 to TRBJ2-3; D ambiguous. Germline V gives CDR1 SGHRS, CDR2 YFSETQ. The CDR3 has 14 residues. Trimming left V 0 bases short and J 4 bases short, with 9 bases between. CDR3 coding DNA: TGCGCCAGCAGCTTGGGTCAAGCGTCAGATACGCAGTATTTT. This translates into CASSLGQASDTQYF.

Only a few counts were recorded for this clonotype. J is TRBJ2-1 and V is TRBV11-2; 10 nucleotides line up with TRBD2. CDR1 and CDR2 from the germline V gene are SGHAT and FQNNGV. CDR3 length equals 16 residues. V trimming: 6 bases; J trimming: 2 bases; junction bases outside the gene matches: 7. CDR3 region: CASRPSGRWTYNEQFF. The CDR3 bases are TGTGCCAGCAGACCTAGCGGGAGATGGACCTACAATGAGCAGTTCTTC.

CDR3 DNA sequence: TGCGCCAGCAGCTGGGCCGGGACAGGGGTAGAGACCCAGTACTTC. It specifies CASSWAGTGVETQYF. The chain employs TRBV5-1 and TRBJ2-5; the match to TRBD1 covers 10 bases. J was trimmed by 4 bases and V by 3 bases; bases with no gene match: 6. This CDR3 region has 15 residues. Germline-derived CDR1 and CDR2 are SGHRS and YFSETQ.

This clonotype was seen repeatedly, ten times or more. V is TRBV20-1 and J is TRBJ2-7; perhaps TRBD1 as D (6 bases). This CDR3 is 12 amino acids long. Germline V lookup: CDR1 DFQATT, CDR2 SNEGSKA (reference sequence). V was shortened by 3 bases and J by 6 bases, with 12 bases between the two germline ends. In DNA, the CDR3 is TGCAGTGCTAGCCCTGTGGGGGCCGAGCAGTACTTC. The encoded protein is CSASPVGAEQYF.

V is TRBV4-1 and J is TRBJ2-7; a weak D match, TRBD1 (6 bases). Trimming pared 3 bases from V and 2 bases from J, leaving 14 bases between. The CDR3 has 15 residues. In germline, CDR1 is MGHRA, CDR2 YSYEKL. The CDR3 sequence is CASSQVAQGPYEQYF. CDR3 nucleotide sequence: TGCGCCAGCAGCCAGGTCGCGCAGGGGCCCTACGAGCAGTACTTC.

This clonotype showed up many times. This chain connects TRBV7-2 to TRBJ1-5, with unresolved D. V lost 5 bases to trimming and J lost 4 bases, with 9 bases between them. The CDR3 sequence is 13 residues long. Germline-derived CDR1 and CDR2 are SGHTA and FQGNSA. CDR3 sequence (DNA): TGTGCCAGCAGCGGTAGCCAAAATCAGCCCCAGCATTTT. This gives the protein CASSGSQNQPQHF.

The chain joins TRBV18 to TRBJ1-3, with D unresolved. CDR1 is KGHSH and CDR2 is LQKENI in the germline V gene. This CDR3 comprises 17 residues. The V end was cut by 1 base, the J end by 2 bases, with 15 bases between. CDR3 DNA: TGTGCCAGCTCACCACTGAAAGGGATTGCTGCTGGAAACACCATATATTTT. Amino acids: CASSPLKGIAAGNTIYF. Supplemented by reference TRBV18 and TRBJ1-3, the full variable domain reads NAGVMQNPRHLVRRRGQEARLRCSPMKGHSHVYWYRQLPEEGLKFMVYLQKENIIDESGMPKERFSAEFPKEGPSILRIQQVVRGDSAAYFCASSPLKGIAAGNTIYFGEGSWLTVV.

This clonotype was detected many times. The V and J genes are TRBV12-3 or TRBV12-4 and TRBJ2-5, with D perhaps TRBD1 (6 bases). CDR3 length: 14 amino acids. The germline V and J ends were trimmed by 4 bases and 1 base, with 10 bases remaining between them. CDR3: CASSYRVPQETQYF. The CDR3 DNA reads TGTGCCAGCAGTTACAGGGTTCCCCAAGAGACCCAGTACTTC.

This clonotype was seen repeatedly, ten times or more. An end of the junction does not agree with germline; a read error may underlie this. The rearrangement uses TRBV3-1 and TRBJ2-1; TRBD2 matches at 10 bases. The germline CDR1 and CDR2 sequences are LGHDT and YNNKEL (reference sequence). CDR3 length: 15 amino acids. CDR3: CASSHEREGQPQSIF. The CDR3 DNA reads TGTGCCAGCAGCCACGAGCGGGAGGGCCAACCCCAGTCGATCTTC.

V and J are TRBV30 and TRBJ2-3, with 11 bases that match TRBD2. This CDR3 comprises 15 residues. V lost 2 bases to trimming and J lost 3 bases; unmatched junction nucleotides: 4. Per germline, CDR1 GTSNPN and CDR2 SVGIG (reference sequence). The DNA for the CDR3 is TGTGCCTGGAGTCTGACTAGCGGGAAGACAGATACGCAGTATTTT. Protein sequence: CAWSLTSGKTDTQYF.

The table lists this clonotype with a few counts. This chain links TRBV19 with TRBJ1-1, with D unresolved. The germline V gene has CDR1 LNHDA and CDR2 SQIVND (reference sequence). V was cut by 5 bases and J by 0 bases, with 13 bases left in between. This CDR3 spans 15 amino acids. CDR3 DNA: TGTGCCAGTAGTCCCCCCGGGAGGTTGAACACTGAAGCTTTCTTT. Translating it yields CASSPPGRLNTEAFF.

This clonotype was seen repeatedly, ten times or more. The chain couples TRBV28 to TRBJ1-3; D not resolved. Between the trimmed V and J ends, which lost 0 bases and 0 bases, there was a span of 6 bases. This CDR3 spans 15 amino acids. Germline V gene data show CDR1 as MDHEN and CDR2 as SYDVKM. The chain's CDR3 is CASSLWGSSGNTIYF. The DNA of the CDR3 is TGTGCCAGCAGTTTATGGGGCAGCTCTGGAAACACCATATATTTT.

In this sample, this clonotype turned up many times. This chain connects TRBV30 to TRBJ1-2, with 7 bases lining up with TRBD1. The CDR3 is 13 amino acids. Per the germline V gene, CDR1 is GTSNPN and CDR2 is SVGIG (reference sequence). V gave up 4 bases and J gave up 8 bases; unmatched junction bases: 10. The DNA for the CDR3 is TGTGCCTGGAATAAAGGGGGCGCGGTGGGCTACACCTTC. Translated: CAWNKGGAVGYTF.

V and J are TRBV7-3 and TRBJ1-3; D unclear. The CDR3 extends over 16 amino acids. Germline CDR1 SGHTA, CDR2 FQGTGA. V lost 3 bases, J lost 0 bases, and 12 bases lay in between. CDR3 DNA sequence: TGTGCCAGCAGCTTCCCCCCCTTTACCTCTGGAAACACCATATATTTT. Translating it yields CASSFPPFTSGNTIYF.

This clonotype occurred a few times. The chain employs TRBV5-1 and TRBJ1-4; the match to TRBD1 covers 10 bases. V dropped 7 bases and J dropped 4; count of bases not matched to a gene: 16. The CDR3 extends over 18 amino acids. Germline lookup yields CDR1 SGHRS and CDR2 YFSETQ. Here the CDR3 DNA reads TGCGCCAGCCCGACCGGGACAGGGGTGACCCTGGGTAATGAAAAACTGTTTTTT. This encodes CASPTGTGVTLGNEKLFF. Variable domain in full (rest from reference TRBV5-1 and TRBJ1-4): KAGVTQTPRYLIKTRGQQVTLSCSPISGHRSVSWYQQTPGQGLQFLFEYFSETQRNKGNFPGRFSGRQFSNSRSEMNVSTLELGDSALYLCASPTGTGVTLGNEKLFFGSGTQLSVL.

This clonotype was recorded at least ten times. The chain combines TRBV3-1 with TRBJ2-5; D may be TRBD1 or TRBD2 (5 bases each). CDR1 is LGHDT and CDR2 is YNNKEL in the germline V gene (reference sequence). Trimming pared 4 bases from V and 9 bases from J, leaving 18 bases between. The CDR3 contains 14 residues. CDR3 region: CASSPQVGEQAQYF. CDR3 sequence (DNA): TGTGCCAGCAGCCCCCAGGTCGGGGAACAGGCCCAGTACTTC.

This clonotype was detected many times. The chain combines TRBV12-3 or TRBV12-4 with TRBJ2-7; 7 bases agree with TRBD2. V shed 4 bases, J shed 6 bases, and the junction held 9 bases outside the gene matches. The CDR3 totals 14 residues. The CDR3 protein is CASSSSGGGVEQYF. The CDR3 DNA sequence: TGTGCCAGCAGTTCTAGCGGAGGCGGTGTCGAGCAGTACTTC.

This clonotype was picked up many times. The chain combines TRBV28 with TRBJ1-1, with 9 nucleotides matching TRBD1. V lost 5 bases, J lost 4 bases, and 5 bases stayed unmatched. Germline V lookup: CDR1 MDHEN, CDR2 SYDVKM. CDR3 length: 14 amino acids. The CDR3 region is CASSPGTGTTEAFF. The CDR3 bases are TGTGCCAGCAGTCCCGGGACAGGGACCACTGAAGCTTTCTTT.